Below are 8 T cell receptor beta chains sequenced from a single sample in a study of neoadjuvant anti-PD-1 for oral cavity cancer. Produced via immunoSEQ multiplex PCR; TCRdb's table is partial and in-frame only. The sample lists approximately 35,000 clones; 87% were seen once. The sample here was PBMCs, taken before nivolumab (anti-PD-1) treatment. These receptors were collected from a person aged 40 to 85 with oral cavity squamous cell carcinoma.

The chain recombines TRBV4-1 with TRBJ2-1; 8 bases are a match to TRBD1. The V gene's germline CDR1 is MGHRA and CDR2 YSYEKL. V was clipped by 4 bases and J by 10 bases; unmatched bases: 12. The CDR3 spans 15 residues. The CDR3 region has the DNA TGCGCCAGCAGCCCGGACAGGGAGCCCCGCTACGAGCAGTTCTTC. Its protein product is CASSPDREPRYEQFF.

In its sample, this clone was seen a few times. The chain has TRBV13 and TRBJ2-7, with a possible D match to TRBD2 (5 bases). The V gene lost 0 bases and the J gene lost 2 bases, with 5 bases spanning the gap. The CDR3 runs 13 residues. Germline V gives CDR1 PRHDT, CDR2 FYEKMQ (reference sequence). The CDR3 nucleotides read TGTGCCAGCAGCTTAGGGAGGGCCTACGAGCAGTACTTC. Protein product: CASSLGRAYEQYF.

The chain recombines TRBV5-1 with TRBJ2-1; TRBD2 agrees at 13 bases. This CDR3 has 16 amino acids. CDR1 is SGHRS and CDR2 is YFSETQ in the germline V gene. The ends lost 1 base at V and 7 bases at J; junction bases unmatched: 5. Here the CDR3 DNA reads TGCGCCAGCAGCTTGACTAGCGGGGGGGCAGGGAATGAGCAGTTCTTC. This codes for CASSLTSGGAGNEQFF.

This clone has just one count. The V gene is TRBV10-3, the J gene TRBJ1-6; TRBD1 matches at 9 bases. V shed 2 bases and J 10 bases; nucleotides not matched to a gene: 3. Germline values: CDR1 ENHRY, CDR2 SYGVKD. CDR3 length: 14 residues. CDR3 sequence (DNA): TGTGCCATCAGTGAGGTACAGGGGGCATCACCCCTCCACTTT. Amino acid sequence: CAISEVQGASPLHF.

The rearrangement uses TRBV2 and TRBJ1-2; 7 bases line up with TRBD1. CDR1 and CDR2 from the germline V gene are SNHLY and FYNNEI. This CDR3 contains 14 residues. With V trimmed by 6 bases and J by 0 bases, 4 bases remained unmatched. In DNA form, the CDR3 reads TGTGCCAGCAGCGTCGGGACAGCTAACTATGGCTACACCTTC. Translating it yields CASSVGTANYGYTF.

The chain combines TRBV5-1 with TRBJ1-1; tentatively, D is TRBD1 (6 bases). V was pared by 1 base and J by 1 base, with 11 bases between. CDR1 SGHRS and CDR2 YFSETQ come from the germline V gene. The CDR3 has 15 residues. The CDR3 is CASSLMGAANTEAFF. In DNA form, the CDR3 reads TGCGCCAGCAGCTTGATGGGGGCGGCGAACACTGAAGCTTTCTTT.

The chain carries TRBV14 and TRBJ1-6, with D uncertain. Germline V CDR1 and CDR2: SGHDN, FVKESK. V lost 3 bases to trimming and J lost 3 bases, with 6 bases between them. The CDR3 totals 14 residues. The CDR3 protein is CASSHNSYNSPLHF. The CDR3 region has the DNA TGTGCCAGCAGCCATAATAGCTATAATTCACCCCTCCACTTT.

V usage is TRBV6-6 and J usage is TRBJ1-1; tentative D call: TRBD1 (5 bases). The CDR3 spans 15 residues. V was clipped by 5 bases and J by 1 base, with 14 bases between them. Germline V CDR1 and CDR2: MNHNY, SVGAGI (reference sequence). The CDR3 bases are TGTGCCAGCAGTACCCACGAGGGGCGGAACACTGAAGCTTTCTTT. Encoded protein: CASSTHEGRNTEAFF.